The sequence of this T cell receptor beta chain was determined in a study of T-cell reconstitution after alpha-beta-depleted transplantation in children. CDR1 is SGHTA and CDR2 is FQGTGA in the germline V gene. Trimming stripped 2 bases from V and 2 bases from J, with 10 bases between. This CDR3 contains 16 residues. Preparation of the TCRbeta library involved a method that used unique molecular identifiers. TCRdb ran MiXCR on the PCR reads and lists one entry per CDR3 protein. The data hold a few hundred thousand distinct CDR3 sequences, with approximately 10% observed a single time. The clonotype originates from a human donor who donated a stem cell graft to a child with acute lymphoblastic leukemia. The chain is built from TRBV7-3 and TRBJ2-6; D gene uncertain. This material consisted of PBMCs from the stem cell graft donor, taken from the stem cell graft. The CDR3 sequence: CASSLGIAPGANVLTF. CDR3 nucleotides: TGTGCCAGCAGCTTAGGGATCGCCCCTGGGGCCAACGTCCTGACTTTC.